This TCR beta chain derives from a study of OX40 agonist ivuxolimab in advanced cancers. TCRdb's table, derived via immunoSEQ multiplex PCR, lists solely in-frame clones and lacks some. This table holds about 32,000 clones, roughly 79% found once. CDR1 is MRHNA, CDR2 SNTAGT, per germline. The CDR3 totals 13 residues. V was trimmed by 6 bases and J by 5 bases, leaving 13 bases between them. Sample: CD4+ or CD8+ T cells sorted from blood, taken in a trial of the OX40 agonist ivuxolimab. The chain employs TRBV6-4 and TRBJ1-1, with D unclear. This receptor was taken from an adult with an advanced solid tumor such as melanoma, head and neck, liver or kidney cancer. CDR3 DNA sequence: TGTGCCAGCAGGCGATTCGTAGGAACTGAAGCTTTCTTT. Translated: CASRRFVGTEAFF.